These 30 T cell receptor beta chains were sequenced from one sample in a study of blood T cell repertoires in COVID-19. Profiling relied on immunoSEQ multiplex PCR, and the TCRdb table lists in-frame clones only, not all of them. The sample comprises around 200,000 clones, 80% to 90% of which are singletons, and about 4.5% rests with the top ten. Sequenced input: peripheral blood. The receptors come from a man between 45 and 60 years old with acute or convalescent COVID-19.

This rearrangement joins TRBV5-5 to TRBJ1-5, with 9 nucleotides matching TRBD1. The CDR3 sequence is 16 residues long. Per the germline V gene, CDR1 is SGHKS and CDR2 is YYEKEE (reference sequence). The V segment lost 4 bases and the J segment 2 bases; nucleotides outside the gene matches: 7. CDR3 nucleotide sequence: TGTGCCAGCAGCGCGGGATGGACAGGGGGCAATCAGCCCCAGCATTTT. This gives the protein CASSAGWTGGNQPQHF.

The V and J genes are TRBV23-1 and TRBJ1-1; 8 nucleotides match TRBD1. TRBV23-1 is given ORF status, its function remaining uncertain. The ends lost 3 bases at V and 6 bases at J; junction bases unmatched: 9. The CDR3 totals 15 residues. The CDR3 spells CASSHSTGEDPEAFF. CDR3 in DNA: TGCGCCAGCAGTCATTCGACAGGGGAGGATCCTGAAGCTTTCTTT.

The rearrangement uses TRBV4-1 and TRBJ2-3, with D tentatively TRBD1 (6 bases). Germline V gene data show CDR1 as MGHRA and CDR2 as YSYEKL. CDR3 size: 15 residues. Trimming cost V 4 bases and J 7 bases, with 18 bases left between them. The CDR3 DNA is TGCGCCAGCAGCCGACCAGGGGCGGCCTCGAATACGCAGTATTTT. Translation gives CASSRPGAASNTQYF.

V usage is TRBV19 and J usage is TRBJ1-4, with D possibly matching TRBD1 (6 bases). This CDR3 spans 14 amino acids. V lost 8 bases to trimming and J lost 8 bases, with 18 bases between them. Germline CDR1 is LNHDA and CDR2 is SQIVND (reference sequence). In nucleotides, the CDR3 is TGTGCCAGTTCCGAGGGGGTGGGGTCCGAAAAACTGTTTTTT. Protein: CASSEGVGSEKLFF.

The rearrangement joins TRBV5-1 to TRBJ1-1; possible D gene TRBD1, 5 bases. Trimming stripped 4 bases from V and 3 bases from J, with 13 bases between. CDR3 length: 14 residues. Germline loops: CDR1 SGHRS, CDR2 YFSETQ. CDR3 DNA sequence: TGCGCCAGCAGCGGGCAGGGTGGCGACACTGAAGCTTTCTTT. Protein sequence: CASSGQGGDTEAFF. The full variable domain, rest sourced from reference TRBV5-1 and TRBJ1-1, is KAGVTQTPRYLIKTRGQQVTLSCSPISGHRSVSWYQQTPGQGLQFLFEYFSETQRNKGNFPGRFSGRQFSNSRSEMNVSTLELGDSALYLCASSGQGGDTEAFFGQGTRLTVV.

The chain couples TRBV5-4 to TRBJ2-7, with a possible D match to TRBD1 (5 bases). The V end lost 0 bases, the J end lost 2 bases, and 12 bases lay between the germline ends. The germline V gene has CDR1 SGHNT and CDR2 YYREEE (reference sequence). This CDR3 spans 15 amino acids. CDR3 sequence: CASSLEAGLPYEQYF. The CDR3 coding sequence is TGTGCCAGCAGCTTGGAGGCAGGGTTGCCCTACGAGCAGTACTTC.

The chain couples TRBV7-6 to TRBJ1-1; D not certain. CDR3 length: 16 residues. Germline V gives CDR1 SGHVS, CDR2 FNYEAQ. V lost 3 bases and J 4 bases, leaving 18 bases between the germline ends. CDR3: CASSFQEGLGFTEAFF. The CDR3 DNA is TGTGCCAGCAGCTTCCAGGAGGGTTTGGGGTTCACTGAAGCTTTCTTT.

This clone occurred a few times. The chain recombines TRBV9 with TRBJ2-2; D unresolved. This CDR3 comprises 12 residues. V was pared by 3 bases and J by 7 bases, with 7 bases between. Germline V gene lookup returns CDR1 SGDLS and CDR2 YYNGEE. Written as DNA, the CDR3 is TGTGCCAGCAGCGCGGTAAACGGGGAGCTGTTTTTT. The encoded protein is CASSAVNGELFF.

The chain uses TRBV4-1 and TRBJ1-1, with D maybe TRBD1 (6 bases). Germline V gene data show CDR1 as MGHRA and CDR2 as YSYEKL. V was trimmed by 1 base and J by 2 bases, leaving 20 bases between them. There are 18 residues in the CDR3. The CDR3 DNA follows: TGCGCCAGCAGCCAAGGAGAATGGGTCGGGGGGCCCAACACTGAAGCTTTCTTT. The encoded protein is CASSQGEWVGGPNTEAFF.

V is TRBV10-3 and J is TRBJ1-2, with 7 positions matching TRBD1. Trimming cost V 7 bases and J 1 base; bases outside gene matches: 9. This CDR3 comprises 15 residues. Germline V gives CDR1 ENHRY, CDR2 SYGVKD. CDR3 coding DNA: TGTGCCATCACTGGGGGGCAGGGGGGTAACTATGGCTACACCTTC. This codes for CAITGGQGGNYGYTF.

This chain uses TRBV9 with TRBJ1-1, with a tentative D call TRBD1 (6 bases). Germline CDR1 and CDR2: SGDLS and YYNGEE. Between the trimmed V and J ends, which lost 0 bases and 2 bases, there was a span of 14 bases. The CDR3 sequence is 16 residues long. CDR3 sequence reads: CASSVGGGQINTEAFF. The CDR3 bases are TGTGCCAGCAGCGTAGGTGGGGGACAAATAAACACTGAAGCTTTCTTT.

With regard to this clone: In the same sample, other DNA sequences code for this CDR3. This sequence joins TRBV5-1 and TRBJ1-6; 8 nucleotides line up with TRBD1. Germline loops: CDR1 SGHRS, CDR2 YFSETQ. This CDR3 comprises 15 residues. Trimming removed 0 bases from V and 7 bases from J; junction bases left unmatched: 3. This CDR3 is CASSLGQGANSPLHF. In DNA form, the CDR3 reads TGCGCCAGCAGCTTGGGGCAGGGGGCCAATTCACCCCTCCACTTT.

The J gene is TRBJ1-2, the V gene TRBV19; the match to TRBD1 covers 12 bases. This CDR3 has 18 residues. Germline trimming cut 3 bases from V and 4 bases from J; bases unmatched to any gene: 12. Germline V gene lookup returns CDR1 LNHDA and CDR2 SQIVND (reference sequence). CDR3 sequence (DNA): TGTGCCAGTAGTATTCGTCGGGACAGGGGGCGCGTGATCTATGGCTACACCTTC. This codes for CASSIRRDRGRVIYGYTF.

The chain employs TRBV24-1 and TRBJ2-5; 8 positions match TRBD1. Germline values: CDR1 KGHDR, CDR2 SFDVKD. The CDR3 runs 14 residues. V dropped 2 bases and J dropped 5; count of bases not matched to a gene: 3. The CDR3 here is CATSDSQGDETQYF. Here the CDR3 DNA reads TGTGCCACCAGTGATTCACAGGGGGATGAGACCCAGTACTTC.

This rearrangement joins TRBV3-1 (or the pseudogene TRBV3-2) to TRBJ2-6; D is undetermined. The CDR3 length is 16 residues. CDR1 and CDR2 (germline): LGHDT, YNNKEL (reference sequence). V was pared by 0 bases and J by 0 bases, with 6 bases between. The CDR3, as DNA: TGTGCCAGCAGCCAAGATTTCCGCTCTGGGGCCAACGTCCTGACTTTC. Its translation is CASSQDFRSGANVLTF.

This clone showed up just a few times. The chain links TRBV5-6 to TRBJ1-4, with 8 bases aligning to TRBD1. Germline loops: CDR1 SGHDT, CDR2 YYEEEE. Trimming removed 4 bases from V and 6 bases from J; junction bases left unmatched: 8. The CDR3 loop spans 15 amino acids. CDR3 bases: TGTGCCAGCAGCCCCTACGACAGGGGAGATGAAAAACTGTTTTTT. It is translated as CASSPYDRGDEKLFF.

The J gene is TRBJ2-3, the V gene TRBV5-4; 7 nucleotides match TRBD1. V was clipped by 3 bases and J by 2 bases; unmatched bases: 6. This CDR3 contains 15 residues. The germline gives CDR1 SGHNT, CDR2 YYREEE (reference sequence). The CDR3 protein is CASSSVQGDTDTQYF. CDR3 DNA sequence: TGTGCCAGCAGCTCAGTCCAGGGGGACACAGATACGCAGTATTTT.

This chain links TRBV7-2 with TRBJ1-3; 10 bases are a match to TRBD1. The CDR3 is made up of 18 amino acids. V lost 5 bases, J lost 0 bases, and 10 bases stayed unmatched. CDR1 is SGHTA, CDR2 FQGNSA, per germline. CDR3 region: CASSGPGTGVYSGNTIYF. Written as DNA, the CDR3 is TGTGCCAGCAGCGGCCCCGGGACAGGGGTCTACTCTGGAAACACCATATATTTT.

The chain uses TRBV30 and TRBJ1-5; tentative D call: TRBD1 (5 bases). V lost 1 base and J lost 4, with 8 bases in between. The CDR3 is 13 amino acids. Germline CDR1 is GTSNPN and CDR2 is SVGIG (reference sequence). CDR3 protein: CAWSGQTNQPQHF. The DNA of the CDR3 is TGTGCCTGGAGTGGACAGACGAATCAGCCCCAGCATTTT.

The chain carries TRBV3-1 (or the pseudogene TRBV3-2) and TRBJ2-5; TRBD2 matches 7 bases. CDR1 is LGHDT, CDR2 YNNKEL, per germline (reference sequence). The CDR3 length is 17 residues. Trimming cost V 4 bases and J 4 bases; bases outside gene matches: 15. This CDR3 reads CASSRSTGTTALETQYF. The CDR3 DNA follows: TGTGCCAGCAGCCGCTCAACCGGGACTACAGCATTAGAGACCCAGTACTTC.

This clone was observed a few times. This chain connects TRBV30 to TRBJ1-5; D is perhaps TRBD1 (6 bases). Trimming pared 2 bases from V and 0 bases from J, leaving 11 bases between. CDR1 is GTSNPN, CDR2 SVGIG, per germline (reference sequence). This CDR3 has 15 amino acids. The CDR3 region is CAWSQGMVSNQPQHF. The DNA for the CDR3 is TGTGCCTGGAGTCAGGGGATGGTTAGCAATCAGCCCCAGCATTTT.

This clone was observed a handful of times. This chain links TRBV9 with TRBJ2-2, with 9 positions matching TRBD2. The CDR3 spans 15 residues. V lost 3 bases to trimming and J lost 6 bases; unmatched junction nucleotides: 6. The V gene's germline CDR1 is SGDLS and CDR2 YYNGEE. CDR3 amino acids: CASSGAGGGAGELFF. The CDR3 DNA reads TGTGCCAGCAGCGGTGCTGGCGGGGGGGCCGGGGAGCTGTTTTTT.

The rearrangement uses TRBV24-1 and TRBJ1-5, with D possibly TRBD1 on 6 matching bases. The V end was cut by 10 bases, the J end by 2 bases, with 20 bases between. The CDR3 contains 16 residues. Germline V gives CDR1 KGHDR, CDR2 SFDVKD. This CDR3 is CATKEDSAVGNQPQHF. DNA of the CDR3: TGTGCCACAAAGGAGGACAGCGCCGTTGGCAATCAGCCCCAGCATTTT.

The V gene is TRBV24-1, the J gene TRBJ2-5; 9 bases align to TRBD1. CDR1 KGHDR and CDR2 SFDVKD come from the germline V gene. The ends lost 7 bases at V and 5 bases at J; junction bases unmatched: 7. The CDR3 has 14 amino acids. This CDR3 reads CATSETGGGETQYF. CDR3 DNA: TGTGCCACCAGCGAGACAGGGGGTGGTGAGACCCAGTACTTC.

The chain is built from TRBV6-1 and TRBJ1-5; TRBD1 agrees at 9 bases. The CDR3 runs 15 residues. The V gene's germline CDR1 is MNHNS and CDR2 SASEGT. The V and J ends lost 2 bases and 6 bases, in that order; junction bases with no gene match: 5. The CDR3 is CASSEPTGGAQPQHF. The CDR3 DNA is TGTGCCAGCAGTGAACCGACAGGGGGAGCTCAGCCCCAGCATTTT.

CDR3 in DNA: TGTGCCAGCAGTTTATCGAGGAGCGGGGGGGCGAGAAATGAGCAGTTCTTC. This encodes CASSLSRSGGARNEQFF. The rearrangement uses TRBV27 and TRBJ2-1, with 10 nucleotides matching TRBD2. With V trimmed by 0 bases and J by 7 bases, 9 bases remained unmatched. The length of the CDR3 is 17 residues. CDR1 and CDR2 from the germline V gene are MNHEY and SMNVEV (reference sequence).

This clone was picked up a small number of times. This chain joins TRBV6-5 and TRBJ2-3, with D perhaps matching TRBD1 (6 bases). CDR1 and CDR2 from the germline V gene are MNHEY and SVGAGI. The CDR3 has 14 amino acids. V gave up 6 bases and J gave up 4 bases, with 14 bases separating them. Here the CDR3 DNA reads TGTGCCAGCAGGCCAGGGGCGAGAGCAGATACGCAGTATTTT. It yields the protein CASRPGARADTQYF.

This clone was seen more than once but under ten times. CDR3 coding DNA: TGTGCCAGCAGTTTATTAGGAGCGAACACTGAAGCTTTCTTT. Its protein is CASSLLGANTEAFF. This chain uses TRBV28 with TRBJ1-1; D unresolved. This CDR3 is 14 amino acids long. Germline CDR1 is MDHEN and CDR2 is SYDVKM. V lost 1 base, J lost 1 base, and 7 bases lay in between.

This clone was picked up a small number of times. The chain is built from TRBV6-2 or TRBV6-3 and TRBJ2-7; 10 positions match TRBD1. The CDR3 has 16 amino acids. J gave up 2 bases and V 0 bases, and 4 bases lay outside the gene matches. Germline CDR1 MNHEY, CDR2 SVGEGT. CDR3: CASSYSKGTGAYEQYF. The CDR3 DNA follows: TGTGCCAGCAGTTACTCAAAAGGGACAGGGGCCTACGAGCAGTACTTC.

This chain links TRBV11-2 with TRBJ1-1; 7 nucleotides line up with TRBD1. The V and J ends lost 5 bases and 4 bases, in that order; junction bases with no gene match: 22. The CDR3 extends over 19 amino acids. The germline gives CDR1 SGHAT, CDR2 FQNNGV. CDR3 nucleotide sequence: TGTGCCAGCAGCCCGCTAGGACCATCGACAGGGAGCCAGGGCACTGAAGCTTTCTTT. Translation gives CASSPLGPSTGSQGTEAFF.